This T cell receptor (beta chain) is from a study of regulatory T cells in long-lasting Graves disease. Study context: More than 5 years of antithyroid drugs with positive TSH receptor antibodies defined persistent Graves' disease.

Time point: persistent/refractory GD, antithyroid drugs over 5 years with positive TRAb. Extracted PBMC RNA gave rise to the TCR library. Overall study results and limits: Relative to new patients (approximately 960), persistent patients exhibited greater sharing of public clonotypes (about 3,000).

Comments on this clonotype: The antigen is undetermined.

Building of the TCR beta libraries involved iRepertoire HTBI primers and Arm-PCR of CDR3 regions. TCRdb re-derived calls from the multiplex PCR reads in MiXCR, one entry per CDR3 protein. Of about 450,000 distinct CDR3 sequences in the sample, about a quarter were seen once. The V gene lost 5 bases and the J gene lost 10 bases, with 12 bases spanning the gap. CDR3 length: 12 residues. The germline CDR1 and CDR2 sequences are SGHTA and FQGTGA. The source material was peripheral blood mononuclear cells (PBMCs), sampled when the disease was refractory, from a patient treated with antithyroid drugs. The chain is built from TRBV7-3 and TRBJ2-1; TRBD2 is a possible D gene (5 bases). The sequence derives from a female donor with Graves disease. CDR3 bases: TGTGCCAGCAGCAATCTGGGGAGCGAGCAGTTCTTC. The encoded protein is CASSNLGSEQFF.